The 14 T cell receptor beta chains below were found in one sample sequenced in a study of OX40 agonist ivuxolimab in advanced cancers. Here immunoSEQ multiplex PCR was the method, and the copy in TCRdb shows in-frame clones only, minus some. Here the sample spans some 84,000 clones, around 92% being singletons. Material: CD4+ or CD8+ T cells sorted from blood, obtained in a trial of the OX40 agonist ivuxolimab. The receptor source for this set is an adult with an advanced solid tumor such as melanoma, head and neck, liver or kidney cancer.

The chain has TRBV9 and TRBJ2-3; no clear D gene. Germline lookup yields CDR1 SGDLS and CDR2 YYNGEE. This CDR3 is 15 amino acids long. Trimming stripped 1 base from V and 4 bases from J, with 13 bases between. CDR3 amino acids: CASSVRAEQADTQYF. The CDR3 DNA reads as TGTGCCAGCAGCGTAAGGGCCGAGCAGGCAGATACGCAGTATTTT. The full variable domain, in which reference TRBV9 and TRBJ2-3 provide the parts outside the CDR3, is DSGVTQTPKHLITATGQRVTLRCSPRSGDLSVYWYQQSLDQGLQFLIQYYNGEERAKGNILERFSAQQFPDLHSELNLSSLELGDSALYFCASSVRAEQADTQYFGPGTRLTVL.

The V gene is TRBV27, the J gene TRBJ1-2; possible D gene TRBD1, 5 bases. Germline V lookup: CDR1 MNHEY, CDR2 SMNVEV (reference sequence). The CDR3 contains 13 residues. The V and J ends lost 4 bases and 7 bases respectively, with 13 bases between them. The CDR3 loop reads CASSSSGWGGYTF. The CDR3 region has the DNA TGTGCCAGCAGTTCATCAGGGTGGGGTGGCTACACCTTC.

The J gene is TRBJ2-1, the V gene TRBV27; 11 bases line up with TRBD2. The length of the CDR3 is 17 residues. Germline CDR1 reads MNHEY; CDR2 reads SMNVEV (reference sequence). Losses at the gene ends were 4 bases for V and 9 bases for J; bases not matched to a gene: 14. The DNA for the CDR3 is TGTGCCAGCAGTTGGGGGTTTGGGCTAGCGGGGGGAAGTGAGCAGTTCTTC. Protein sequence: CASSWGFGLAGGSEQFF.

V is TRBV27 and J is TRBJ1-1, with D tentatively TRBD1 (6 bases). Trimming stripped 6 bases from V and 1 base from J, with 12 bases between. The CDR3 is 14 residues long. CDR1 is MNHEY and CDR2 is SMNVEV in the germline V gene (reference sequence). CDR3 in amino acids: CASRTGTPNTEAFF. CDR3 DNA: TGTGCCAGCAGAACCGGGACACCGAACACTGAAGCTTTCTTT.

J is TRBJ2-1 and V is TRBV27; the D is unclear. CDR3 size: 16 residues. Germline lookup yields CDR1 MNHEY and CDR2 SMNVEV (reference sequence). Between the trimmed V and J ends, which lost 6 bases and 0 bases, there was a span of 15 bases. CDR3 sequence (DNA): TGTGCCAGCAGCCATGGGGTGGTAGGCTCCTACAATGAGCAGTTCTTC. Translating gives CASSHGVVGSYNEQFF.

The chain has TRBV10-3 and TRBJ1-2; maybe TRBD1 (6 bases). Germline assignment: CDR1 ENHRY and CDR2 SYGVKD. The CDR3 has 13 amino acids. The ends were cut back, 5 bases at V and 8 bases at J, with 15 bases in the middle. CDR3: CAISLPGAGGYTF. The CDR3 coding sequence is TGTGCCATCAGTTTGCCGGGGGCTGGGGGCTACACCTTC.

This rearrangement joins TRBV6-5 to TRBJ2-1; D gene uncertain. CDR3 size: 14 residues. Trimming removed 6 bases at V and 8 bases at J, with 17 bases between. Germline V gene sequence: CDR1 MNHEY, CDR2 SVGAGI. The CDR3 reads CASSLLIGGDEQFF. CDR3 sequence (DNA): TGTGCCAGCAGCCTACTCATAGGTGGAGATGAGCAGTTCTTC.

The chain uses TRBV6-5 and TRBJ2-7; D is undetermined. Germline V CDR1 and CDR2: MNHEY, SVGAGI. Trimming removed 3 bases at V and 4 bases at J, with 10 bases between. CDR3 length: 13 amino acids. The CDR3 protein is CASSYGLEYEQYF. The CDR3 nucleotides read TGTGCCAGCAGTTATGGGCTAGAATACGAGCAGTACTTC.

The rearrangement links TRBV10-3 to TRBJ1-1; possible D gene TRBD1, 5 bases. With 6 bases removed from V and 0 bases from J, the gap between germline ends came to 8 bases. CDR3 size: 13 residues. Germline CDR1 and CDR2: ENHRY and SYGVKD. The CDR3 DNA follows: TGTGCCATCAGGGGGGGGATGAACACTGAAGCTTTCTTT. It is translated as CAIRGGMNTEAFF.

Written as DNA, the CDR3 is TGTGCCAGCAGTGACGACAGGGGGAGGGAGTACTTC. It codes for CASSDDRGREYF. The V gene is TRBV25-1, the J gene TRBJ2-7; 9 positions agree with TRBD1. CDR1 MGHDK and CDR2 SYGVNS come from the germline V gene. The CDR3 totals 12 residues. The junction had 5 bases not matched to a gene; V was cut back by 3 bases and J by 11 bases.

This rearrangement joins TRBV6-5 to TRBJ1-1, with no clear D. This CDR3 spans 16 amino acids. Per germline, CDR1 MNHEY and CDR2 SVGAGI. V lost 3 bases to trimming and J lost 0 bases, with 14 bases between them. The CDR3 nucleotides are TGTGCCAGCAGTTATAGGAGGGAGGCGGTGAACACTGAAGCTTTCTTT. Its translation is CASSYRREAVNTEAFF.

The V and J genes are TRBV12-5 and TRBJ1-3; TRBD1 matches 7 bases. The CDR3 loop spans 14 amino acids. V was clipped by 5 bases and J by 2 bases; unmatched bases: 3. Germline assignment: CDR1 LGHNT and CDR2 FRNRAP. The CDR3, as DNA: TGTGCTAGTGGTCCACAGGGGACTGGAAACACCATATATTTT. Translation: CASGPQGTGNTIYF.

This sequence joins TRBV4-2 and TRBJ2-7; 7 bases align to TRBD1. Germline CDR1 LGHNA, CDR2 YNFKEQ. This CDR3 comprises 15 residues. Trimming took 1 base from V and 6 from J; bases not matched to a gene: 9. The CDR3 sequence is CASSQVVGQPFEQYF. The CDR3 DNA sequence: TGTGCCAGCAGCCAAGTGGTGGGACAGCCGTTCGAGCAGTACTTC.

V is TRBV27 and J is TRBJ2-7; D is perhaps TRBD2 (5 bases). The CDR3 loop spans 13 amino acids. Germline V gives CDR1 MNHEY, CDR2 SMNVEV (reference sequence). The V end lost 6 bases, the J end lost 1 base, and 10 bases lay between the germline ends. This chain's CDR3 is CASRWGESYEQYF. DNA of the CDR3: TGTGCCAGCAGGTGGGGAGAGTCCTACGAGCAGTACTTC.